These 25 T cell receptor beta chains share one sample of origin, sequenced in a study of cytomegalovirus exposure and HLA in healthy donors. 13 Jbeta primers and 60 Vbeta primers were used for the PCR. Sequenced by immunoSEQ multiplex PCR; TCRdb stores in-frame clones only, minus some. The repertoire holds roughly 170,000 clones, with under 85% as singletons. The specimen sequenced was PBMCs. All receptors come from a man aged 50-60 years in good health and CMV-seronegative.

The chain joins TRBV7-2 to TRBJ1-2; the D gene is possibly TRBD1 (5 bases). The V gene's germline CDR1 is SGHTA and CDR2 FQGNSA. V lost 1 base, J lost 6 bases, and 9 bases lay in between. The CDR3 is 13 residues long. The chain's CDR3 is CASSLGGADGYTF. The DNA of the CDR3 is TGTGCCAGCAGCTTAGGCGGGGCGGATGGCTACACCTTC.

The CDR3 DNA reads TGTGCCAGCAGCTTGGCGCTAGCGGGAAGGGAGACCCAGTACTTC. Amino acids: CASSLALAGRETQYF. This chain joins TRBV5-6 and TRBJ2-5; 9 nucleotides align to TRBD2. The CDR3 has 15 amino acids. Trimming removed 0 bases from V and 5 bases from J; junction bases left unmatched: 5. CDR1 SGHDT and CDR2 YYEEEE come from the germline V gene.

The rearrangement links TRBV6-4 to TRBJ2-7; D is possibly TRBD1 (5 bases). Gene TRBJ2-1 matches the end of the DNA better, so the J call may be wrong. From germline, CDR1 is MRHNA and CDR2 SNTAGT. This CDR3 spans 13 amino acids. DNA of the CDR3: TGTGCCAGCAGTGACAGGGGCAACAATGAGCAGTTCTTC. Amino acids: CASSDRGNNEQFF.

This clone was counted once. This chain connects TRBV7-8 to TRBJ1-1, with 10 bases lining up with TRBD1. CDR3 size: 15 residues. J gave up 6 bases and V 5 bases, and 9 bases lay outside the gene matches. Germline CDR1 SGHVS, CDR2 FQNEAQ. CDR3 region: CASSAGGTGVAEAFF. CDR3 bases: TGTGCCAGCAGCGCCGGGGGGACAGGGGTCGCTGAAGCTTTCTTT.

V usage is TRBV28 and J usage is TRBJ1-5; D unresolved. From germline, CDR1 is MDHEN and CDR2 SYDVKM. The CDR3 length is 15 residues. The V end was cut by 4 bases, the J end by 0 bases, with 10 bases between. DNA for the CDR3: TGTGCCAGCAGTTCGGCAGGAGGTAGCAATCAGCCCCAGCATTTT. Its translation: CASSSAGGSNQPQHF.

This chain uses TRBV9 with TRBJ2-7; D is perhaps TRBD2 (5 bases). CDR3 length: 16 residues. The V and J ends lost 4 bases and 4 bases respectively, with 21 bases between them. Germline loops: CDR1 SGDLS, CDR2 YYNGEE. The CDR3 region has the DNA TGTGCCAGCAGCCCCAGAGGGTCGCCACCTCCGTACGAGCAGTACTTC. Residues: CASSPRGSPPPYEQYF.

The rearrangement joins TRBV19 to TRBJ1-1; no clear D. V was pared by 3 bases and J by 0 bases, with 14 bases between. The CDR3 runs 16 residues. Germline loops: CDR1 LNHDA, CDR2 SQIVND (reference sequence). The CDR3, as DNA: TGTGCCAGTAGTATTCCGGGGTCCCCTATGAACACTGAAGCTTTCTTT. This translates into CASSIPGSPMNTEAFF.

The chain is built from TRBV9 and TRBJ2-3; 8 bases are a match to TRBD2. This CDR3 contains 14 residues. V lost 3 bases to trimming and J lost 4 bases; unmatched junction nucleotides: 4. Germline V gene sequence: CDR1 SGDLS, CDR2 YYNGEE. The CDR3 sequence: CASSDRAGADTQYF. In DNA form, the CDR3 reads TGTGCCAGCAGCGACCGAGCGGGGGCAGATACGCAGTATTTT.

As DNA, the CDR3 is TGTGCCACCAGCAGCCGGTCATCCTACAATGAGCAGTTCTTC. Protein product: CATSSRSSYNEQFF. The gene calls are TRBV15 and TRBJ2-1; D is unresolved. CDR1 is LNHNV, CDR2 YYDKDF, per germline (reference sequence). Trimming stripped 3 bases from V and 1 base from J, with 7 bases between. The length of the CDR3 is 14 residues.

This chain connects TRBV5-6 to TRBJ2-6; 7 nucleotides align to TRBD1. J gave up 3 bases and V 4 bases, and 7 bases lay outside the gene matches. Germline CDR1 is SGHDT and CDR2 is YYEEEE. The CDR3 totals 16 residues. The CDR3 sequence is CASSSYNRGGANVLTF. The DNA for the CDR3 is TGTGCCAGCAGCAGCTACAACAGGGGTGGGGCCAACGTCCTGACTTTC.

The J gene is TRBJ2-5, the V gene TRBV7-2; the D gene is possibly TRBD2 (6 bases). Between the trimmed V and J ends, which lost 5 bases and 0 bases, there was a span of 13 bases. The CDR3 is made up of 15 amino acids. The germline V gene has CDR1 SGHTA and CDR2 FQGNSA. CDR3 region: CASSSGGMYQETQYF. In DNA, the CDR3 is TGTGCCAGCAGCAGTGGGGGGATGTACCAAGAGACCCAGTACTTC.

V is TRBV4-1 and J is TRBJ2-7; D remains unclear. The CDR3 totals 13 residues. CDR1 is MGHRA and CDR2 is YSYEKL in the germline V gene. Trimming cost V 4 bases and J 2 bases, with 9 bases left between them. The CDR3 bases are TGCGCCAGCAGCCGTGACACGGCCTACGAGCAGTACTTC. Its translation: CASSRDTAYEQYF.

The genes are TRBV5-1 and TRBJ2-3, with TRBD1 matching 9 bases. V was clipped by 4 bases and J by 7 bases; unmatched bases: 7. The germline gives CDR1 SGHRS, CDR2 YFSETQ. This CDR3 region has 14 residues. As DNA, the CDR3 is TGCGCCAGCAGCCGGACAGGGGTGCTACATACGCAGTATTTT. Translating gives CASSRTGVLHTQYF.

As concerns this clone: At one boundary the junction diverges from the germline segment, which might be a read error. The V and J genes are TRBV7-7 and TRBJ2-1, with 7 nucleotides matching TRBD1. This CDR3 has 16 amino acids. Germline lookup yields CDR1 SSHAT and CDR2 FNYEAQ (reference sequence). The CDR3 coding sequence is TGTGCTAGCAGCTTAAAGGCAGGGGGTAACAAGAATGAGCAGTTCTTC. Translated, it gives CASSLKAGGNKNEQFF.

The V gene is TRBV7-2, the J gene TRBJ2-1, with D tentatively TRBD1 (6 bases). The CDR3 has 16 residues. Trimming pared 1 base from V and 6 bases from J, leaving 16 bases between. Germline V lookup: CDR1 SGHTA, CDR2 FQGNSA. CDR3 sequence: CASSLDPGEGGNEQFF. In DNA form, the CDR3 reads TGTGCCAGCAGCTTAGATCCAGGGGAAGGTGGCAATGAGCAGTTCTTC.

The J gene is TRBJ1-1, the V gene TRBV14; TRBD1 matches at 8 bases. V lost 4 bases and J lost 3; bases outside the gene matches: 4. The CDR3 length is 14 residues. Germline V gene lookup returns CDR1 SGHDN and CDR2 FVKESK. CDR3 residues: CASSLRTGHTEAFF. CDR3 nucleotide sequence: TGTGCCAGCAGCCTTCGGACAGGGCACACTGAAGCTTTCTTT.

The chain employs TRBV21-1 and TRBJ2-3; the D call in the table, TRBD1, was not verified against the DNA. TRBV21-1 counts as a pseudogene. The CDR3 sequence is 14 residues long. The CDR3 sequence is CASRTGTGTDTQYF. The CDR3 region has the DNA TGTGCCAGCAGGACAGGGACCGGCACAGATACGCAGTATTTT.

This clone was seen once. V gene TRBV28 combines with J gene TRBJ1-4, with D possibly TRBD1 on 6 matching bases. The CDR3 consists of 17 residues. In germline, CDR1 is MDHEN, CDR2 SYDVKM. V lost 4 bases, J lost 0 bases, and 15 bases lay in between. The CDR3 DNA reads TGTGCCAGCAGTTCGGCAGGGGCCGATCCAACTAATGAAAAACTGTTTTTT. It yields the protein CASSSAGADPTNEKLFF.

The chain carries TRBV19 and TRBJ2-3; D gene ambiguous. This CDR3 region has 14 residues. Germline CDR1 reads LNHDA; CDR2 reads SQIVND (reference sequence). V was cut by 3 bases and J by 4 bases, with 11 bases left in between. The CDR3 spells CASSIGVVPDTQYF. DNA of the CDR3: TGTGCCAGTAGTATTGGAGTGGTCCCAGATACGCAGTATTTT.

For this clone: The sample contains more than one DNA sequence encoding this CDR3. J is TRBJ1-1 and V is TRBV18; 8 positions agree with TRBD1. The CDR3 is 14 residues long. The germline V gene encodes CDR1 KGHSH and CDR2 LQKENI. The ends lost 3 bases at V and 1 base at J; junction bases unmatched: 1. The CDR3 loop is CASSPGQGNTEAFF. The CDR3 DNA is TGTGCCAGCTCACCCGGACAGGGGAACACTGAAGCTTTCTTT.

Here the CDR3 DNA reads TGTGCCAGTTTCCCGGGAGGGGTTAATGGCTACACCTTC. Translating gives CASFPGGVNGYTF. The J gene is TRBJ1-2, the V gene TRBV6-1; weak D call: TRBD1 (5 bases). Germline V lookup: CDR1 MNHNS, CDR2 SASEGT. This CDR3 spans 13 amino acids. V lost 9 bases to trimming and J lost 6 bases, with 17 bases between them.

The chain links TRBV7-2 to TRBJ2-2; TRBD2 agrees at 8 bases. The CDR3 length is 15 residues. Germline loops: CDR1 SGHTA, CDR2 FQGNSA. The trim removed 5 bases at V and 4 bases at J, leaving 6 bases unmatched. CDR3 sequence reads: CASSPGLVRTGELFF. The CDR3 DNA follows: TGTGCCAGCAGCCCGGGACTAGTACGCACCGGGGAGCTGTTTTTT.

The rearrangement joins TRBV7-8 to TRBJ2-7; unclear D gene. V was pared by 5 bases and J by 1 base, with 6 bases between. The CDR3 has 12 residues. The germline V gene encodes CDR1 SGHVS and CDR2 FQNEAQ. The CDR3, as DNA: TGTGCCAGCAGCCTCGGTTCCTACGAGCAGTACTTC. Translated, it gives CASSLGSYEQYF.

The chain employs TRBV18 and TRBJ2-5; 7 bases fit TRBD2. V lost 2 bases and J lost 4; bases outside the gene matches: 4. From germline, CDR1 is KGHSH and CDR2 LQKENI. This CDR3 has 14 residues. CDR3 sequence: CASSPRLASETQYF. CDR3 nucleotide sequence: TGTGCCAGCTCACCAAGACTAGCATCAGAGACCCAGTACTTC.

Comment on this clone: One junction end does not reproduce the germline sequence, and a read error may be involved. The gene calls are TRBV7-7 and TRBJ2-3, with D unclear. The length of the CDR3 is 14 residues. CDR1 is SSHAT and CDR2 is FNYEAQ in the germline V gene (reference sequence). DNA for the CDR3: TGTGCTAGCAGCCCAGACTCGCTTTTACATACGCAGTATTTT. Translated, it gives CASSPDSLLHTQYF. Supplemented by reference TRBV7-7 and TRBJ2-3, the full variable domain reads GAGVSQSPRYKVTKRGQDVTLRCDPISSHATLYWYQQALGQGPEFLTYFNYEAQPDKSGLPSDRFSAERPEGSISTLTIQRTEQRDSAMYRCASSPDSLLHTQYFGPGTRLTVL.